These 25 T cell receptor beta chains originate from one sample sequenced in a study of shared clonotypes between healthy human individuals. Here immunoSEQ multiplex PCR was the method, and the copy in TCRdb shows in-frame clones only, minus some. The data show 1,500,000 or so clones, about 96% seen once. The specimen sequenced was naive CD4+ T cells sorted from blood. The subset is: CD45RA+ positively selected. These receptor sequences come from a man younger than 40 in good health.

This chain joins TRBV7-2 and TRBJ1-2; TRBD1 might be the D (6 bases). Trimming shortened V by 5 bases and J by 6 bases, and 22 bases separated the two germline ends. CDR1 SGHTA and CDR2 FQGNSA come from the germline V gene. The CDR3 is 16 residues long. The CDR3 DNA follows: TGTGCCAGCAGCCCAACGTACAGGGTCTTTGCGGATGGCTACACCTTC. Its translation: CASSPTYRVFADGYTF.

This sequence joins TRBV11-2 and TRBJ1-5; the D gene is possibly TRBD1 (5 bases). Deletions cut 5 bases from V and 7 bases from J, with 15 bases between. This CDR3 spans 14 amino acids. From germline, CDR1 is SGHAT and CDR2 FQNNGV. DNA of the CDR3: TGTGCCAGCAGCCGGTCGGGGGTGGGACAGCCCCAGCATTTT. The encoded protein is CASSRSGVGQPQHF.

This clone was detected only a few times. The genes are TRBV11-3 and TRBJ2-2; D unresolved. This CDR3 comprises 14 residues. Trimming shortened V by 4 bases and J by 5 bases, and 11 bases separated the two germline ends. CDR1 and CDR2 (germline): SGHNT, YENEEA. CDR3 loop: CASSSSARTGELFF. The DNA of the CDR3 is TGTGCCAGCAGCTCCTCTGCGCGGACCGGGGAGCTGTTTTTT.

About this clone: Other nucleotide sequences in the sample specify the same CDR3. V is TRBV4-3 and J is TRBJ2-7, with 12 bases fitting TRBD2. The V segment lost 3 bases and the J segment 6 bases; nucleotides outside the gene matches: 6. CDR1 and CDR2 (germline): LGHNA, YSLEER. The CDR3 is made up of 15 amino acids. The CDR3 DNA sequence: TGCGCCAGCAGCCAGCTAGCGGGAGGGCCCGGCGAGCAGTACTTC. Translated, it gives CASSQLAGGPGEQYF.

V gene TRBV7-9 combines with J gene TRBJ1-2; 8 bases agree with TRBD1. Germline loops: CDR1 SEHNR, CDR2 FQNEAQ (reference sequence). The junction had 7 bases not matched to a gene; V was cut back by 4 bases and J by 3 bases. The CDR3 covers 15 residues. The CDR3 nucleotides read TGTGCCAGCAGCTCCGCAGGGGGCGCTTACTATGGCTACACCTTC. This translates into CASSSAGGAYYGYTF.

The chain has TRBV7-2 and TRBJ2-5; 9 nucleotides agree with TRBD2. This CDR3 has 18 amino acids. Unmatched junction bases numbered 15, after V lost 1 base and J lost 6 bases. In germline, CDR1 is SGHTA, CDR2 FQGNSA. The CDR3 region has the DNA TGTGCCAGCAGCTTAGAGGGGCCGGGAGCGGGAGGTCGAAAGACCCAGTACTTC. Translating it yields CASSLEGPGAGGRKTQYF.

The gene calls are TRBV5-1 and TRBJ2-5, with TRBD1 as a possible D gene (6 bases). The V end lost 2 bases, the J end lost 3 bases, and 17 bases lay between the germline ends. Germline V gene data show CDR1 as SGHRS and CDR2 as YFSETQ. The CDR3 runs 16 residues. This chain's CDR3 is CASSFWGPEREETQYF. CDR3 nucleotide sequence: TGCGCCAGCAGCTTTTGGGGGCCGGAGAGGGAAGAGACCCAGTACTTC.

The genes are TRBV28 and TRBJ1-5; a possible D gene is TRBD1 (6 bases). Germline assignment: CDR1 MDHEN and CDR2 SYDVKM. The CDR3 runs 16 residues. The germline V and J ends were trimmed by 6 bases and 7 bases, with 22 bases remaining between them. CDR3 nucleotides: TGTGCCAGCAGGTCCCCAGGGGAGTGGATGGGGCAGCCCCAGCATTTT. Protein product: CASRSPGEWMGQPQHF.

The CDR3 nucleotides are TGTGCCAGCACCCAGGGGCGGAACACTGAAGCTTTCTTT. Amino acid sequence: CASTQGRNTEAFF. V and J are TRBV28 and TRBJ1-1; D may be TRBD1 (6 bases). The CDR3 spans 13 residues. Looked up from germline, CDR1 is MDHEN and CDR2 is SYDVKM. With 7 bases removed from V and 1 base from J, the gap between germline ends came to 10 bases.

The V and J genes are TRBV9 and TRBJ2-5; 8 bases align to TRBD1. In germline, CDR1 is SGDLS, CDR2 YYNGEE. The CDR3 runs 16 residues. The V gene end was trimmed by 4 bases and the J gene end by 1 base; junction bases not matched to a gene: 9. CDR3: CASSPSGQVAQETQYF. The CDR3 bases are TGTGCCAGCAGCCCCTCGGGACAGGTTGCCCAAGAGACCCAGTACTTC.

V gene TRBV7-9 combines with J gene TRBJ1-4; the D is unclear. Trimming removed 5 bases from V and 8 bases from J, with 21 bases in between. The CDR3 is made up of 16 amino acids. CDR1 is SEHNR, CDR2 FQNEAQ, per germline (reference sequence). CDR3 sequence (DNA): TGTGCCAGCAGCCTTAACGTCGGGCGCGGTGGGGAAAAACTGTTTTTT. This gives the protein CASSLNVGRGGEKLFF.

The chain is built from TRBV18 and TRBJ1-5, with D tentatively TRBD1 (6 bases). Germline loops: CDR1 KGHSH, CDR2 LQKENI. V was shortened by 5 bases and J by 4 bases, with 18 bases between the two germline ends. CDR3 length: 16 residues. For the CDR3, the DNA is TGTGCCAGCTCAACCAGACAAACAGGGCTGAATCAGCCCCAGCATTTT. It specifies CASSTRQTGLNQPQHF.

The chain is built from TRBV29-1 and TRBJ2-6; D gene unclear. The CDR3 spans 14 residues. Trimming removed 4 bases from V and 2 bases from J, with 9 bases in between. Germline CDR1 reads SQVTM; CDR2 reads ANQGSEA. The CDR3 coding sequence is TGCAGCGTTGTGGGCGGTCCTGGGGCCAACGTCCTGACTTTC. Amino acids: CSVVGGPGANVLTF. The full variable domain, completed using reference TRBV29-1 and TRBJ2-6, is SAVISQKPSRDICQRGTSLTIQCQVDSQVTMMFWYRQQPGQSLTLIATANQGSEATYESGFVIDKFPISRPNLTFSTLTVSNMSPEDSSIYLCSVVGGPGANVLTFGAGSRLTVL.

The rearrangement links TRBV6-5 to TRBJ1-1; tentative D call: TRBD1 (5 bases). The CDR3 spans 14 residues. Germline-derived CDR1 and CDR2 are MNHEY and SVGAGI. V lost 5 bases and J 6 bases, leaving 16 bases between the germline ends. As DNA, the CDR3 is TGTGCCAGCAGTGAGGGGTCCTGGTTGGCTGAAGCTTTCTTT. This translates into CASSEGSWLAEAFF.

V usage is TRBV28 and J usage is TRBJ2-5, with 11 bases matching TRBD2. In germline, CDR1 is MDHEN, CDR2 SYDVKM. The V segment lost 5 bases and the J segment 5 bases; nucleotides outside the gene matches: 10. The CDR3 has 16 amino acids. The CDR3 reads CASSRASGRIGETQYF. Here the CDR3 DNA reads TGTGCCAGCAGTAGGGCTAGCGGGAGGATTGGGGAGACCCAGTACTTC.

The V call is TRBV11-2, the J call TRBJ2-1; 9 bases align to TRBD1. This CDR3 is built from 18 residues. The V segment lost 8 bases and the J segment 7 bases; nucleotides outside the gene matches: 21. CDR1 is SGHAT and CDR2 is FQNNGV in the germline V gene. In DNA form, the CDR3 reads TGTGCCAGCCGTCACCCGAGGGGACAGGGAGGGATTCGGAATGAGCAGTTCTTC. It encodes CASRHPRGQGGIRNEQFF.

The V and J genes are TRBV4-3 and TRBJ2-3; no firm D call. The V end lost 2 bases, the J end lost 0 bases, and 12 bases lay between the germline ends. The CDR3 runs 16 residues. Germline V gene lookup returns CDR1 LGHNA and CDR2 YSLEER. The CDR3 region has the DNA TGCGCCAGCAGCCAATATGACCGTTTTAGCACAGATACGCAGTATTTT. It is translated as CASSQYDRFSTDTQYF.

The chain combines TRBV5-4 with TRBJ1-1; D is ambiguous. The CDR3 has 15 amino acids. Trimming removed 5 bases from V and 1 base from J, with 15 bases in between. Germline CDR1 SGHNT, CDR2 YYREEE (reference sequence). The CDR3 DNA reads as TGTGCCAGCAGGGGGAAGGATGAGGAGAACACTGAAGCTTTCTTT. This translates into CASRGKDEENTEAFF.

CDR3 sequence reads: CSVIQSNEKLFF. CDR3 in DNA: TGCAGCGTTATACAGTCGAATGAAAAACTGTTTTTT. The chain has TRBV29-1 and TRBJ1-4; D uncertain. This CDR3 region has 12 residues. V dropped 5 bases and J dropped 5 bases, with 9 bases sitting between them. The germline V gene has CDR1 SQVTM and CDR2 ANQGSEA.

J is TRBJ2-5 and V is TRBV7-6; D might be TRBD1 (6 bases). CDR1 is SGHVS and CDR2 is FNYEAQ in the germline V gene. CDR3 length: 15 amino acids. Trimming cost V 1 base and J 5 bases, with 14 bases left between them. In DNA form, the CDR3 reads TGTGCCAGCAGCTTAGGGACAGTGCATAAGGAGACCCAGTACTTC. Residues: CASSLGTVHKETQYF.

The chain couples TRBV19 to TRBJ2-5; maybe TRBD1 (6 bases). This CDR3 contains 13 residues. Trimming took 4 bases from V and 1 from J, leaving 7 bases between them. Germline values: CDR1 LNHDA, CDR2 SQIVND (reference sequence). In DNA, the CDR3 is TGTGCCAGTAGTAGGGACACCCAAGAGACCCAGTACTTC. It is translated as CASSRDTQETQYF.

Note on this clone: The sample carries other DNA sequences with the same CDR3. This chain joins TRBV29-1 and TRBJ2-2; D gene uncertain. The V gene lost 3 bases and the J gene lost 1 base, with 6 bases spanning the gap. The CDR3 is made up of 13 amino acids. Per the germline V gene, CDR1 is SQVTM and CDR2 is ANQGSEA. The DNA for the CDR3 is TGCAGCGTTGACAAAGGGAACACCGGGGAGCTGTTTTTT. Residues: CSVDKGNTGELFF.

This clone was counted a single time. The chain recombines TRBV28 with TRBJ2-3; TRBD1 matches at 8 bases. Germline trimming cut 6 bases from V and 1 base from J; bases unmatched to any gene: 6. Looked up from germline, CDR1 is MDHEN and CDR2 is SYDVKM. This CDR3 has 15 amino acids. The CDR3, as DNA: TGTGCCAGCAGCCGTCGGACAGGGCGCACAGATACGCAGTATTTT. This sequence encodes CASSRRTGRTDTQYF.

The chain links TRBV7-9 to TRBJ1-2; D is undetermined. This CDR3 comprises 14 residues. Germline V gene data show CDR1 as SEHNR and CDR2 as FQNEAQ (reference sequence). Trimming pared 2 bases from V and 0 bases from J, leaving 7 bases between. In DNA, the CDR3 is TGTGCCAGCAGCTTACCCAGACCTAACTATGGCTACACCTTC. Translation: CASSLPRPNYGYTF.

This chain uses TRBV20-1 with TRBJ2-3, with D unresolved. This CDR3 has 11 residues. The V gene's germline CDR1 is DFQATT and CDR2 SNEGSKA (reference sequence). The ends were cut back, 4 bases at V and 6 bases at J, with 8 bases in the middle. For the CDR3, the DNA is TGCAGTGCTAACGACCCGGATACGCAGTATTTT. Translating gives CSANDPDTQYF.